The 5 T cell receptor beta chains listed next were all sequenced from one sample in a study of T-cell memory formation after mild COVID-19. TCRdb used MiXCR to reprocess the 5' RACE reads, holding one entry per CDR3 protein. The sample shows about 40,000 distinct CDR3 sequences, roughly 6.1% of them seen only once. Sequencing input: PBMCs or a T cell subset sorted from them (not recorded which). These receptor sequences come from an adult who had mild COVID-19 (a few samples of this study predate the infection). Cell type and time point are not known.

Many counts were recorded for this clonotype. The gene calls are TRBV6-5 and TRBJ1-6, with 7 bases that match TRBD1. With V trimmed by 6 bases and J by 7 bases, 12 bases remained unmatched. Germline V gene sequence: CDR1 MNHEY, CDR2 SVGAGI. There are 16 residues in the CDR3. The DNA of the CDR3 is TGTGCCAGCAGCAACCGACAGCGAGGGGGCAATTCACCCCTCCACTTT. Its translation: CASSNRQRGGNSPLHF.

The genes are TRBV30 and TRBJ2-7; 7 nucleotides agree with TRBD1. In germline, CDR1 is GTSNPN, CDR2 SVGIG (reference sequence). V was clipped by 2 bases and J by 2 bases; unmatched bases: 12. The CDR3 has 16 amino acids. The CDR3 nucleotides read TGTGCCTGGAGTATCTCTTGGACAGGCAAGACCTACGAGCAGTACTTC. This sequence encodes CAWSISWTGKTYEQYF. The full variable domain, with the rest looked up from reference TRBV30 and TRBJ2-7, is SQTIHQWPATLVQPVGSPLSLECTVEGTSNPNLYWYRQAAGRGLQLLFYSVGIGQISSEVPQNLSASRPQDRQFILSSKKLLLSDSGFYLCAWSISWTGKTYEQYFGPGTRLTVT.

This clonotype has ten or more counts. As DNA, the CDR3 is TGCGCCAGCAGCGCAACAGACCCTTGGAACACTGAAGCTTTCTTT. It yields the protein CASSATDPWNTEAFF. The chain recombines TRBV5-1 with TRBJ1-1, with D uncertain. Germline V gene data show CDR1 as SGHRS and CDR2 as YFSETQ. Trimming left V 4 bases short and J 1 base short, with 14 bases between. This CDR3 is built from 15 residues.

The genes are TRBV2 and TRBJ2-7; D possibly corresponds to TRBD2 (5 bases). The CDR3 is 15 residues long. The V end was cut by 4 bases, the J end by 2 bases, with 15 bases between. Germline assignment: CDR1 SNHLY and CDR2 FYNNEI. CDR3 bases: TGTGCCAGCAGTGGAGGGCCCCACAGCACCTACGAGCAGTACTTC. Translated: CASSGGPHSTYEQYF. The full variable domain, in which reference TRBV2 and TRBJ2-7 provide the parts outside the CDR3, is EPEVTQTPSHQVTQMGQEVILRCVPISNHLYFYWYRQILGQKVEFLVSFYNNEISEKSEIFDDQFSVERPDGSNFTLKIRSTKLEDSAMYFCASSGGPHSTYEQYFGPGTRLTVT.

This clonotype was counted ten times or more. The chain uses TRBV7-9 and TRBJ2-7, with a tentative D call TRBD1 (6 bases). The CDR3 runs to 14 residues. The ends were cut back, 4 bases at V and 6 bases at J, with 16 bases in the middle. The V gene's germline CDR1 is SEHNR and CDR2 FQNEAQ (reference sequence). In nucleotides, the CDR3 is TGTGCCAGCAGCTGGGAGACGGACAGTCGCGAGCAGTACTTC. It specifies CASSWETDSREQYF.